Sequencing of this T cell receptor beta chain was carried out in a study of tumor-infiltrating lymphocytes in primary liver carcinoma. The study's findings and limits: Only about 7-25% of top clones were detected in each of the five tumor regions. When set against blood, tumors had a significantly higher top-250-clone fraction (p = 0.039).

This clonotype was picked up one time. Its specificity is not known. This may be a read error, as it is one base from a much larger clone. Unsorted bulk tissue (roughly 19-30 mg) underwent RNA and DNA co-extraction. Surgeons treated the primary liver carcinoma of the patients by surgical resection. Every tumor sample had over 80% viable tumor cells. The template, around 540 ng total RNA, yielded TCR beta cDNA made with a constant-region primer. What produced the TCR beta libraries was three nested multiplex PCR rounds using slightly modified ARM-PCR. The two initial PCR rounds, nine to eleven cycles each, used TRBV1-TRBV30 forward and C-beta reverse primers. TCRdb called the multiplex PCR reads again in MiXCR, with one record for every CDR3 protein. This table holds 55,000 to 65,000 distinct CDR3 sequences, 55% to 75% found once. The CDR3 has 12 residues. Looked up from germline, CDR1 is SQVTM and CDR2 is ANQGSEA.

The origin of this receptor is a man aged 35-49 years with primary liver carcinoma and hepatitis B virus infection. What was sequenced was liver tumor tissue from sampling region 2. Subset here: tumor region T2, inferior pole. The genes are TRBV29-1 and TRBJ2-5; no clear D. The CDR3 DNA sequence: TGCAGCGTTCTGGAGAACCAAGATACCCAGTACTTC. Amino acids: CSVLENQDTQYF.